The present entry profiles one T cell receptor (beta chain) with its context. Its specificity is unknown. Germline CDR1 and CDR2: MNHNY and SVGAGI (reference sequence). CDR3 size: 15 residues. Germline trimming cut 4 bases from V and 5 bases from J; bases unmatched to any gene: 9. This sample is drawn from a study of cytomegalovirus exposure and HLA in healthy donors. Study-wide context: The 130 or so validation repertoires and the roughly 670 first-cohort repertoires shared a platform, a later analysis reported. Whole-study findings and limits: About 150 TCR beta chains were listed as cytomegalovirus-associated. Reportedly, diagnosis of cytomegalovirus status by the classifier showed high specificity and sensitivity.

Some clones are missing from TCRdb's copy, which holds only in-frame ones; the method was immunoSEQ multiplex PCR. The sample lists about 200,000 clones, roughly 83% occurring once. The V call is TRBV6-6, the J call TRBJ2-7; the match to TRBD2 covers 9 bases. The source of this sequence is a woman under 30 in good health and CMV-seronegative. Sequencing was carried out using PBMCs. The CDR3 sequence is CASSSFSGRGNEQYF. As DNA, the CDR3 is TGTGCCAGCAGTTCGTTTAGCGGGAGAGGCAACGAGCAGTACTTC.